The 8 T cell receptor beta chains presented below share a single source sample, sequenced in a study of blood T cells in healthy people across ages (dated by TCRdb to 2013 to 2016). Library creation used 5' RACE. The reads were generated on an Illumina HiSeq 2500. A second roughly 7 to 12 cycle PCR used a sample-barcoded 5' primer and a J-beta primer mix. TCRdb passed the public sequencing reads through fastp at Q25 and MiXCR, retaining productive beta sequences. Each entry merges the rows of one CDR3 protein and shows their most common DNA and genes. This sample is represented by 550,000 to 750,000 distinct CDR3 sequences; about 21% of them were singletons. The ten top clones hold roughly 3.6% of the sample. Specimen: blood. The receptor source for this set is a man between 70 and 80 years old in good health.

As for this clonotype: The junction differs from germline at one of its ends, possibly a read error. This chain links TRBV7-9 with TRBJ2-7; 7 bases align to TRBD2. Germline CDR1 SEHNR, CDR2 FQNEAQ (reference sequence). CDR3 length equals 14 residues. The chain's CDR3 is CSSILGEGSYEQYF. CDR3 bases: TGTTCCAGCATCCTAGGGGAGGGATCCTACGAGCAGTACTTC.

This chain links TRBV24-1 with TRBJ2-1, with D perhaps assigned TRBD1 or TRBD2 (5 bases each). TRBJ2-7 matches the DNA end more closely, so the J call is doubtful. This CDR3 has 15 residues. Germline V gives CDR1 KGHDR, CDR2 SFDVKD. The CDR3 sequence is CATSDSGRGVYEQYF. The CDR3 nucleotides are TGTGCCACCAGTGACTCGGGACGGGGAGTCTACGAGCAGTACTTC.

The genes are TRBV15 and TRBJ2-7; 12 nucleotides line up with TRBD2. The CDR3 has 14 amino acids. With V trimmed by 0 bases and J by 13 bases, 7 bases remained unmatched. The germline V gene has CDR1 LNHNV and CDR2 YYDKDF (reference sequence). CDR3 sequence reads: CATSRDKTSGGPYF. The DNA of the CDR3 is TGTGCCACCAGCAGAGATAAGACTAGCGGGGGACCCTACTTC.

The genes are TRBV5-1 and TRBJ2-1; D perhaps matches TRBD2 (5 bases). V lost 5 bases and J 3 bases, leaving 9 bases between the germline ends. The CDR3 is 13 residues long. From germline, CDR1 is SGHRS and CDR2 YFSETQ. In nucleotides, the CDR3 is TGCGCCAGCAGAGACGGGAACTACAATGAGCAGTTCTTC. It codes for CASRDGNYNEQFF.

This clonotype was seen many times. This chain connects TRBV3-1 to TRBJ2-2, with TRBD2 matching over 9 bases. This CDR3 has 13 residues. In germline, CDR1 is LGHDT, CDR2 YNNKEL (reference sequence). The V gene end was trimmed by 6 bases and the J gene end by 7 bases; junction bases not matched to a gene: 3. The CDR3 sequence: CASRKAGGGELFF. CDR3 in DNA: TGTGCCAGCAGAAAAGCGGGAGGCGGGGAGCTGTTTTTT.

This clonotype has a handful of counts. Germline and junction disagree at one end, which may indicate a read error. The rearrangement joins TRBV20-1 to TRBJ2-5, with 8 bases aligning to TRBD2. In germline, CDR1 is DFQATT, CDR2 SNEGSKA (reference sequence). The CDR3 covers 15 residues. Here the CDR3 reads CNAREITSGQETQYF. The DNA for the CDR3 is TGCAATGCTAGGGAGATAACTAGCGGACAAGAGACCCAGTACTTC.

This clonotype was detected many times. The chain employs TRBV5-1 and TRBJ1-2, with 9 bases identical to TRBD1. V lost 4 bases to trimming and J lost 2 bases; unmatched junction nucleotides: 9. The germline V gene encodes CDR1 SGHRS and CDR2 YFSETQ. The CDR3 has 16 amino acids. The CDR3 sequence: CASSTSPGTGNYGYTF. The CDR3 bases are TGCGCCAGCAGCACCAGTCCCGGGACAGGGAACTATGGCTACACCTTC.

This clonotype has just a few counts. This chain uses TRBV5-1 with TRBJ1-5; 9 nucleotides align to TRBD1. The CDR3 is 14 amino acids. After removal of 4 bases from V and 6 bases from J, the junction contained 5 bases not matched to a gene. Germline CDR1 and CDR2: SGHRS and YFSETQ. The CDR3 protein is CASSDTGGGQPQHF. For the CDR3, the DNA is TGCGCCAGCAGCGACACAGGGGGCGGTCAGCCCCAGCATTTT.